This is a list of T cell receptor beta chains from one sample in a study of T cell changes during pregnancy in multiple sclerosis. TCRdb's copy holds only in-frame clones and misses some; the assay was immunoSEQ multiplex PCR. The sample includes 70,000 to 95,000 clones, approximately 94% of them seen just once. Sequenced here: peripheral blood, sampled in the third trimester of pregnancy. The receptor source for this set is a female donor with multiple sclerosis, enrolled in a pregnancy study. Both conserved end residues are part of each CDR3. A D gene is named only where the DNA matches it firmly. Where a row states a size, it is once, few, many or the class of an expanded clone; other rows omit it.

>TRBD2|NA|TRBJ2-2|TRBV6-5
CASSNWREGSRELFF
TGTGCCAGCAGCAACTGGCGGGAGGGGTCCCGGGAGCTGTTTTTT
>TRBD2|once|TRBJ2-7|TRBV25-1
CASSEFVAGAYEQYF
TGTGCCAGCAGTGAATTCGTAGCGGGAGCATACGAGCAGTACTTC
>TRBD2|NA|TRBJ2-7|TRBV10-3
CATRLAGEGEQYF
TGTGCCACCCGACTAGCGGGAGAGGGTGAGCAGTACTTC
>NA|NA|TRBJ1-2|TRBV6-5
CASSYSTQGVRGYTF
TGTGCCAGCAGTTACTCGACACAGGGAGTAAGGGGGTACACCTTC
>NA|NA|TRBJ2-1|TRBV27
CASRTPSSYNEQFF
TGTGCCAGCCGGACTCCGAGCTCCTACAATGAGCAGTTCTTC
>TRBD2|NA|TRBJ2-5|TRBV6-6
CASKTSGTGAQYF
TGTGCCAGCAAGACTAGCGGCACGGGGGCCCAGTACTTC
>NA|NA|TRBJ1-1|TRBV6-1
CASSSIGVGNTEAFF
TGTGCCAGCAGTTCCATCGGGGTCGGGAACACTGAAGCTTTCTTT
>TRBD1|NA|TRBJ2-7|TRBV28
CASSLDRVLNEQYF
TGTGCCAGCAGTTTGGACAGGGTATTAAACGAGCAGTACTTC
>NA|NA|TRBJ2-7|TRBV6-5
CASSRTSPGEQYF
TGTGCCAGCAGCCGGACATCCCCCGGCGAGCAGTACTTC
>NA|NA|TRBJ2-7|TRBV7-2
CASSLRALTYEQYF
TGTGCCAGCAGCTTACGCGCACTGACCTACGAGCAGTACTTC
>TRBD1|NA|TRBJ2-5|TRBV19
CASSPLDRAPKLPQYF
TGTGCCAGTAGTCCACTGGACAGGGCCCCCAAACTTCCCCAGTACTTC
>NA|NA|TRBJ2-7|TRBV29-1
CSAVGDSTYEQYF
TGCAGCGCTGTAGGGGACTCCACCTACGAGCAGTACTTC
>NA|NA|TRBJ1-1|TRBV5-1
CASSRTANTEAFF
TGCGCCAGCAGCCGGACAGCGAACACTGAAGCTTTCTTT
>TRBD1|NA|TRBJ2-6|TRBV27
CASSFLGTVTSSGANVLTF
TGTGCCAGCAGTTTTCTAGGGACAGTGACCAGCTCTGGGGCCAACGTCCTGACTTTC
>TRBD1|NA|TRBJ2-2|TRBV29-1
CSASGGRITGELFF
TGCAGCGCTTCAGGGGGCAGGATCACCGGGGAGCTGTTTTTT
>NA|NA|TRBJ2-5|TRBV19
CASSIASTGTTQETQYF
TGTGCCAGTAGTATAGCCTCTACGGGAACTACCCAAGAGACCCAGTACTTC
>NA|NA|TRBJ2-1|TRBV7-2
CASSLPGGTYNEQFF
TGTGCCAGCAGCCTTCCAGGGGGGACTTACAATGAGCAGTTCTTC
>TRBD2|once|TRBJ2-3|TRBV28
CASSPLAAPQDTQYF
TGTGCCAGCAGTCCTCTAGCGGCCCCCCAGGATACGCAGTATTTT